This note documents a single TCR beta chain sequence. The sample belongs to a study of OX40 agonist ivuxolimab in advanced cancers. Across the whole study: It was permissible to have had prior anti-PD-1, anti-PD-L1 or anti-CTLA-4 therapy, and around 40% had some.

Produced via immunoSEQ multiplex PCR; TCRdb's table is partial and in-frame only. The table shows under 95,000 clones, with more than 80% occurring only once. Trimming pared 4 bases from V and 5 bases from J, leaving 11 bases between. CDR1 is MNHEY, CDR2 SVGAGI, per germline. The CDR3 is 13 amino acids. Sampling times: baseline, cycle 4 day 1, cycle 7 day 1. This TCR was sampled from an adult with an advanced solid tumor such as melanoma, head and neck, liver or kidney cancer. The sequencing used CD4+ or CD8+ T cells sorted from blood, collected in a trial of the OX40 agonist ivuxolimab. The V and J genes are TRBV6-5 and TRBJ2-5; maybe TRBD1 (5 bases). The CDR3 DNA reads TGTGCCAGCAGTTCAGGGTTGAGGGAGACCCAGTACTTC. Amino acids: CASSSGLRETQYF.